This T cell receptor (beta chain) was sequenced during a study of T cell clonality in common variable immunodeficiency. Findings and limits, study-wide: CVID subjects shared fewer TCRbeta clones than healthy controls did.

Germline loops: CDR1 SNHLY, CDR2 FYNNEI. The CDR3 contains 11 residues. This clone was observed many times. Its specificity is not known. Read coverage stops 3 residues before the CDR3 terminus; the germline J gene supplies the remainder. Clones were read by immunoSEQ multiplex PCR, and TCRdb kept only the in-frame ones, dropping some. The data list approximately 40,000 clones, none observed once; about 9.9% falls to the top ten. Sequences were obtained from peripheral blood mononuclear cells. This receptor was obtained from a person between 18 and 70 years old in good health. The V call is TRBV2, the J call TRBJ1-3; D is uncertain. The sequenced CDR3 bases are TGTGCCAGCCGCCGCGAGACTACC. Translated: CASRRETT. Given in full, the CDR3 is CASRRETTIYF. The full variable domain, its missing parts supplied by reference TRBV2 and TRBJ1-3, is EPEVTQTPSHQVTQMGQEVILRCVPISNHLYFYWYRQILGQKVEFLVSFYNNEISEKSEIFDDQFSVERPDGSNFTLKIRSTKLEDSAMYFCASRRETTIYFGEGSWLTVV.